This T cell receptor beta chain was identified during a study of vaccination effects on CD4 cells after COVID-19. Findings and caveats of the study: Common cold coronavirus cross-reactivity was shown by only 1 of 255 vaccine-induced clones in healthy vaccinees.

This CDR3 is 15 amino acids long. V was cut by 7 bases and J by 0 bases, with 16 bases left in between. Germline CDR1 SGHTS, CDR2 YDEGEE. This clone was observed a handful of times. Its target is not known. Ahead of sequencing, the ViraFEST assay grew antigen-specific CD4+ T cells using viral peptide pools. Cells that had been cultured for less than eleven days were the source of isolated CD4+ T cells. No vaccinee had earlier SARS-CoV-2 infection, and nucleocapsid antibodies were negative. The researchers cultured approximately 2 million PBMC per well with approximately 11 IU/ml IL-2 and 9.5 to 10 ug/ml peptides. Cultures had half their medium replaced with IL-2 medium on days 3 and 7. The repertoire was sequenced with immunoSEQ multiplex PCR; TCRdb's copy has only in-frame clones and lacks some. This sample has tens of thousands of clones; 76% occur once, and the top ten carry approximately 2.8%.

The material sequenced was CD4+ T cells from PBMCs cultured with HCoV-NL63 spike peptides, taken before COVID-19 vaccination. V is TRBV5-8 and J is TRBJ2-5; D might be TRBD1 (6 bases). This receptor was taken from a human donor who received a COVID-19 vaccine. In DNA, the CDR3 is TGTGCCAGCTCGGGACAAGGGGGATACCAAGAGACCCAGTACTTC. It specifies CASSGQGGYQETQYF.